The subject of this entry is one TCR beta chain. Its matching antigen is unknown. A read error may be the cause here, since a much bigger clone is one base away. In a library made to pick up alpha chains, this beta chain is a stray read with a size that means little. In germline, CDR1 is LNHDA, CDR2 SQIVND (reference sequence). This CDR3 is 14 amino acids long. Alpha and beta constant-region primers primed reverse transcription of around 540 ng RNA. Each of the alpha and beta chains got its own library through chain-specific third strand synthesis with indices. Ligation attached cDNA to a 5' RACE adapter that carried a random hexamer and SP2 site. TCRdb fed the 5' RACE reads into MiXCR, producing one record per CDR3 protein. Among roughly 7,400 distinct CDR3 sequences listed, about 7% were seen once. Follow-up blood was drawn about 14 weeks, roughly three months, after antiretroviral therapy began. No cell fractionation was done, so the repertoire covers all unsorted peripheral blood T cells.

The sample originates from a study of HIV-infected patients and healthy controls. Study-level background: By the second bleed, viral load was undetectable in about 75% of the 16 patients.

Study-level results: Healthy controls shared more CDR3 sequences between individuals than HIV-infected patients did.

The clonotype originates from an adult with HIV infection. The V gene is TRBV19, the J gene TRBJ2-1, with no clear D. This sample comprised blood, obtained during antiretroviral therapy. CDR3 amino acids: CDSSVQSSYNEQFF. CDR3 DNA sequence: TGTGACAGTAGTGTGCAGAGCTCCTACAATGAGCAGTTCTTC.